This T cell receptor (beta chain) was sequenced during a study of control samples from healthy donors and cancer patients. The V end was cut by 0 bases, the J end by 0 bases, with 13 bases between. The CDR3 runs 17 residues. Looked up from germline, CDR1 is WNHNN and CDR2 is SYGVQD (reference sequence). Clones were read by immunoSEQ multiplex PCR, and TCRdb kept only the in-frame ones, dropping some. The top ten clones hold 0.95% to 1.5% of a sample with around 71,000 clones, 90% of them seen once. The J gene is TRBJ2-3, the V gene TRBV10-1; D is possibly TRBD1 (6 bases). The sequenced material came from PBMCs. The sequence derives from a woman in her 50s with colorectal cancer. CDR3 bases: TGCGCCAGCAGTGAGTCGGACAGTTTCCTTAGCACAGATACGCAGTATTTT. This encodes CASSESDSFLSTDTQYF.